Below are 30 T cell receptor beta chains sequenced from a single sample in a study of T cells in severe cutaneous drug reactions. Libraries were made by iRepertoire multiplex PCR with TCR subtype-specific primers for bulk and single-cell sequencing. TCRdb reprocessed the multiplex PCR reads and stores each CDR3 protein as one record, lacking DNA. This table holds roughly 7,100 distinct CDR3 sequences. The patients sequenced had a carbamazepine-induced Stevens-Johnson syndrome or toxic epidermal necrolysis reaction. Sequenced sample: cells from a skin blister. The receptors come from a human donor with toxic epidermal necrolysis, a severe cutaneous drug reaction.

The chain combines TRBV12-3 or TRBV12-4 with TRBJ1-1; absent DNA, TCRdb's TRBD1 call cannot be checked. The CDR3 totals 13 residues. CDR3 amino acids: CASSFGGHTEAFF.

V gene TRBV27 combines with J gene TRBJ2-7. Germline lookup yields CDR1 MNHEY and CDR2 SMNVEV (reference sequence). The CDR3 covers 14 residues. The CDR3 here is CASSSIGFPYEQYF.

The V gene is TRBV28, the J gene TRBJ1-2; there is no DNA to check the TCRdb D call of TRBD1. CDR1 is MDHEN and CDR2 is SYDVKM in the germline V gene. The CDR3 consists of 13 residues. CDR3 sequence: CASTLEGGDGYTF.

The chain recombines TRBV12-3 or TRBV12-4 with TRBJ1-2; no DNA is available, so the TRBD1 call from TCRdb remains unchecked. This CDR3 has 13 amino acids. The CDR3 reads CASSMGQLDGYTF.

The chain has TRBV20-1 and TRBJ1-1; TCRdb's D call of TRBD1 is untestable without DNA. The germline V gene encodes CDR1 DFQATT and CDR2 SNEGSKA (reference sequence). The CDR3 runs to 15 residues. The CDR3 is CSARDRKDSYTEAFF.

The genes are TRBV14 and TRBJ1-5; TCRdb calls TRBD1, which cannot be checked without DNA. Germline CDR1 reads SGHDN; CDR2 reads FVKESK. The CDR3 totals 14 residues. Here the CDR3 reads CASSRTGAGQPQHF.

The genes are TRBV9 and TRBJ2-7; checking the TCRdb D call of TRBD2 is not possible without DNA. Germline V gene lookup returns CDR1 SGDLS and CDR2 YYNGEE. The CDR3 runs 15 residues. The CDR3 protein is CASSVDGPTSHEQYF.

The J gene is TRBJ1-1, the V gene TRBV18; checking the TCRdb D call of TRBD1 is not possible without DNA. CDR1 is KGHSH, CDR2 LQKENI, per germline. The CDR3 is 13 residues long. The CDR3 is CASSQAGGTEAFF.

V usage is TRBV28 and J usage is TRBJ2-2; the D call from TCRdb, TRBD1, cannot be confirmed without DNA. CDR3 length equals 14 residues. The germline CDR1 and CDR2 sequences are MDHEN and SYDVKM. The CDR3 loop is CASSLGGTTGELFF.

The CDR3 loop is CASIHTGVNEQFF. This chain links TRBV6-6 with TRBJ2-1; TCRdb selects TRBD1, and the lack of DNA leaves this call unchecked. This CDR3 spans 13 amino acids. Germline assignment: CDR1 MNHNY and CDR2 SVGAGI (reference sequence).

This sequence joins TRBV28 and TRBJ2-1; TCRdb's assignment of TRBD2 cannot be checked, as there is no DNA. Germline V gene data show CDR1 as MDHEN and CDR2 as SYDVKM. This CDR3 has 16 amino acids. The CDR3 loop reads CASSLSQAGVYNEQFF.

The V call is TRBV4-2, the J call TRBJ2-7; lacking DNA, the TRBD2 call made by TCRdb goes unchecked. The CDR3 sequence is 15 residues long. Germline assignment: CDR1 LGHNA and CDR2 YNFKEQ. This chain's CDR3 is CASSRTGTRGYEQYF.

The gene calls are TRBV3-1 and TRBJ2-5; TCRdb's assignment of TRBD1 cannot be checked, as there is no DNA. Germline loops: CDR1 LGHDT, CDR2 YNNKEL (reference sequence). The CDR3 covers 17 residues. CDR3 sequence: CASSHKSGDTLQETQYF.

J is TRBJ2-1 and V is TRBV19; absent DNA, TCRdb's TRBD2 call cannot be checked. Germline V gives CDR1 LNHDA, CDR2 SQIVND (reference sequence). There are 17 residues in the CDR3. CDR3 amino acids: CASSISPRLAGVVEQFF. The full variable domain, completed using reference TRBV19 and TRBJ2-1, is DGGITQSPKYLFRKEGQNVTLSCEQNLNHDAMYWYRQDPGQGLRLIYYSQIVNDFQKGDIAEGYSVSREKKESFPLTVTSAQKNPTAFYLCASSISPRLAGVVEQFFGPGTRLTVL.

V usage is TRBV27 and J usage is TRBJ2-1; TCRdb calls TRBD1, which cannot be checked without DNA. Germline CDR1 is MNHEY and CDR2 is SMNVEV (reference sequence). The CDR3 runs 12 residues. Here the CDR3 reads CASSGPGGEQFF.

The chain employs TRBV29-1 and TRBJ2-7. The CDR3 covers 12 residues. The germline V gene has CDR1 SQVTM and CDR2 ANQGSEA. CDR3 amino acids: CSVVDSSYEQYF.

CDR3 residues: CASSLERPRELFF. This rearrangement joins TRBV7-2 to TRBJ1-4; there is no DNA to check the TCRdb D call of TRBD1. This CDR3 contains 13 residues. The germline V gene encodes CDR1 SGHTA and CDR2 FQGNSA.

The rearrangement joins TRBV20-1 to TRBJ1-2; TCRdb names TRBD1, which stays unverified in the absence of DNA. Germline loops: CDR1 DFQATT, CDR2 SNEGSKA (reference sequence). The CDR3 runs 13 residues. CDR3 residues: CSARDQGATGYTF.

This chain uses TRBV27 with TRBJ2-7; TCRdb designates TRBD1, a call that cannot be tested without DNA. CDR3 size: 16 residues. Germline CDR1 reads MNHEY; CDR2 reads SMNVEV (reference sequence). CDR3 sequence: CASSPSTGDRLDEQYF.

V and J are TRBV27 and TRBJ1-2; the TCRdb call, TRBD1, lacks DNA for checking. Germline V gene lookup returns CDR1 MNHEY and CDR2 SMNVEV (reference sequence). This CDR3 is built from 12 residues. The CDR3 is CASSDSFYGYTF.

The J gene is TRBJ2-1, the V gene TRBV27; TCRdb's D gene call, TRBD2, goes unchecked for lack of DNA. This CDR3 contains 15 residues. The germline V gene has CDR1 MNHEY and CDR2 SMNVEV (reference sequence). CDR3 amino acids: CASSSASGRSDEQFF.

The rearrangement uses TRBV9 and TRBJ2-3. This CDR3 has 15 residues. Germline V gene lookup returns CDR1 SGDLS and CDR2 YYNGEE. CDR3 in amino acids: CASSVLAGGTDTQYF.

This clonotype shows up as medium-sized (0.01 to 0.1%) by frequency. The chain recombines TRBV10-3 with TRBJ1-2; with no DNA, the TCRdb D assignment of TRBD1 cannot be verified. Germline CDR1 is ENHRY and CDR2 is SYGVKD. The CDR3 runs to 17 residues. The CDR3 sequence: CAISDPGTLTLNYGYTF.

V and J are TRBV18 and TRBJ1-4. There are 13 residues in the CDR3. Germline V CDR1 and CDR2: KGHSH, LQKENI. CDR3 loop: CASSLGPDEKLFF. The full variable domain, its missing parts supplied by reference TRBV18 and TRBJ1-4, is NAGVMQNPRHLVRRRGQEARLRCSPMKGHSHVYWYRQLPEEGLKFMVYLQKENIIDESGMPKERFSAEFPKEGPSILRIQQVVRGDSAAYFCASSLGPDEKLFFGSGTQLSVL.

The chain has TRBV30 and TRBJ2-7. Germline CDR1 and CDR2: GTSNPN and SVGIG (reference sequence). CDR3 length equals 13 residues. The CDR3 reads CAYTPGAPYEQYF. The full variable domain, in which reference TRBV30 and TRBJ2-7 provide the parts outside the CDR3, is SQTIHQWPATLVQPVGSPLSLECTVEGTSNPNLYWYRQAAGRGLQLLFYSVGIGQISSEVPQNLSASRPQDRQFILSSKKLLLSDSGFYLCAYTPGAPYEQYFGPGTRLTVT.

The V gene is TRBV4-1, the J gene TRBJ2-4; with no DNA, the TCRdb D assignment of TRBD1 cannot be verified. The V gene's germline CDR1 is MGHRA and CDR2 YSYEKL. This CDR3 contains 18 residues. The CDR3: CASSQRFLRDSYQNIQYF.

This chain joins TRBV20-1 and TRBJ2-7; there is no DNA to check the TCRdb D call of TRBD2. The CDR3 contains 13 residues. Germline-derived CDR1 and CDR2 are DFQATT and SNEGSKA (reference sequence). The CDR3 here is CSARTSGRFEQYF.

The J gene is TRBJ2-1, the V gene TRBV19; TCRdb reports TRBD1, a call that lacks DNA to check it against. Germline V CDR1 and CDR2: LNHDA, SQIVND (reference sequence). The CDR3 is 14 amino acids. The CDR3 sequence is CASSNPGSYNEQFF.

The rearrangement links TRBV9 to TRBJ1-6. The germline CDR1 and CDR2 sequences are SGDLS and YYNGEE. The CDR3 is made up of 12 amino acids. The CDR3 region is CASSVDDSPLHF.

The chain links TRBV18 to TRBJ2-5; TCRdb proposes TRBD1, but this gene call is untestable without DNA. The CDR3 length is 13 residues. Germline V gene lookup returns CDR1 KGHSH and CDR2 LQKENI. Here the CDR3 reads CASSAQGQETQYF.